Here is one TCR beta chain with its context. TCR beta was sequenced from UMI-tagged 5' RACE libraries. Reanalyzing the 5' RACE reads, TCRdb keeps one entry per CDR3 protein, without DNA. This repertoire comprises approximately 4,000 distinct CDR3 sequences; its ten largest clones make up 25% to 35%. Germline CDR1 reads PRHDT; CDR2 reads FYEKMQ (reference sequence). The CDR3 is made up of 16 amino acids. The data were obtained in a study of human CD8 memory T cell subsets. This chain uses TRBV13 with TRBJ2-7; the TRBD2 assignment by TCRdb is unverifiable without DNA. This clonotype was obtained from a human donor in good health. What was sequenced was CD8+ T cells from PBMCs. CDR3 sequence reads: CASSSRRDGETYEQYF.